This T cell receptor (beta chain) was obtained from a study of cytotoxic CD8 clonotypes in ibrutinib-treated CLL. This clone was picked up one time. Trimming left V 0 bases short and J 9 bases short, with 13 bases between. Germline assignment: CDR1 SGHKS and CDR2 YYEKEE (reference sequence). The CDR3 has 14 residues. The table came from immunoSEQ multiplex PCR; TCRdb's copy has only in-frame clones and leaves some out. The sample gives around 70,000 clones, approximately 80% of which show up once; around 7.7% is in the top ten. Specimen: PBMCs, collected at disease progression, from a patient treated with ibrutinib. V is TRBV5-5 and J is TRBJ1-5, with D tentatively TRBD1 (6 bases). This TCR came from a human donor with chronic lymphocytic leukemia. The CDR3 nucleotides are TGTGCCAGCAGCTTGGGACAGGTTCACTGGCCCCAGCATTTT. This gives the protein CASSLGQVHWPQHF. Full variable domain (missing parts from reference TRBV5-5 and TRBJ1-5): DAGVTQSPTHLIKTRGQQVTLRCSPISGHKSVSWYQQVLGQGPQFIFQYYEKEERGRGNFPDRFSARQFPNYSSELNVNALLLGDSALYLCASSLGQVHWPQHFGDGTRLSIL.